What follows is one T cell receptor (beta chain) and its context. What it binds is unknown. The study ran its PCR with 60 Vbeta and 13 Jbeta primers. Some clones are missing from TCRdb's copy, which holds only in-frame ones; the method was immunoSEQ multiplex PCR. The sample totals 200,000 or so clones. The data were obtained in a study of cytomegalovirus exposure and HLA in healthy donors. In the study overall: Early released data comprised around 85 million unique TCRs from HLA-typed donors.

Findings of the study overall: Published work reported that the classifier diagnosed cytomegalovirus status with high specificity and sensitivity. Analysis performed later found under 20,000 TCR beta sequences associated with HLA alleles at 0.05 false discovery rate. Links to common viral pathogens appeared, in a later analysis, for several of the most significant clusters.

From germline, CDR1 is SSHAT and CDR2 FNYEAQ (reference sequence). With V trimmed by 4 bases and J by 2 bases, 6 bases remained unmatched. CDR3 length: 15 residues. The sequence came from a girl aged 2 to 9 in good health and CMV-seropositive. The chain links TRBV7-7 to TRBJ2-3; 7 nucleotides match TRBD2. Input material: PBMCs. CDR3: CASSSLAAFTDTQYF. The CDR3 DNA is TGTGCCAGCAGCTCCCTAGCGGCTTTCACAGATACGCAGTATTTT.